Detailed here is one TCR beta chain. No antigen is known for it. This entry belongs to a study of T cell responses to AZD1222 COVID-19 vaccine. Overall study findings and caveats: Nearly half of unique spike-specific TCRs reportedly avoided B.1.351 and B.1.1.7 mutated regions. Baseline seropositivity occurred in only a handful of AZD1222 recipients. Repertoires were sampled only after the peak T cell response. Compared with day 0, the breadth and depth of the Spike-specific TCR repertoire rose significantly after two doses of AZD1222.

TCRdb keeps only in-frame clones here, not all; method: immunoSEQ multiplex PCR. The sample has about 56,000 clones; around 90% are singletons. The CDR3 length is 14 residues. Germline CDR1 and CDR2: MNHNS and SASEGT. The V gene end was trimmed by 3 bases and the J gene end by 6 bases; junction bases not matched to a gene: 5. Specimen: peripheral blood, collected on day 0 of AZD1222 vaccination. The chain carries TRBV6-1 and TRBJ1-5; 7 bases match TRBD1. The sequence came from an adult in good health. This chain's CDR3 is CASSDAGGGQPQHF. As DNA, the CDR3 is TGTGCCAGCAGTGATGCAGGGGGAGGTCAGCCCCAGCATTTT.